This TCR beta chain is from a study of chemoradiotherapy in HPV16-positive cancers. Whole-study context: Two HPV16-positive patients' cells yielded candidate HPV-specific clones and common motifs.

General study results and limits: Candidate HPV-specific clones and E7-related TCR motifs grew in tumor during treatment. The functional HPV-specific definition rests on just a couple of HPV16-positive patients.

This CDR3 is built from 12 residues. Germline loops: CDR1 SQVTM, CDR2 ANQGSEA. V was shortened by 4 bases and J by 4 bases, with 10 bases between the two germline ends. With respect to this clone: The antigen is unknown.

Profiled with immunoSEQ multiplex PCR; TCRdb holds only in-frame clones, not every one. The top ten clones hold approximately 22% of a sample with 25,000 to 35,000 clones, over 80% of them seen once. Sample: blood, taken from a patient who underwent chemoradiotherapy. The rearrangement joins TRBV29-1 to TRBJ1-2; D call uncertain. The source of this sequence is a human donor with HPV-associated anogenital cancer. The CDR3 spells CSVGAQGYGYTF. CDR3 nucleotide sequence: TGCAGCGTTGGAGCCCAAGGCTATGGCTACACCTTC.